Following are 26 T cell receptor beta chains from one sample sequenced in a study of T cell clonotyping in hematopoietic cell transplantation. The table came from immunoSEQ multiplex PCR; TCRdb's copy has only in-frame clones and leaves some out. The top ten clones hold 21% of a sample with approximately 5,400 clones, about 80% of them seen once. The sequencing here drew on peripheral blood mononuclear cells, taken 100 days after allogeneic stem cell transplant. These receptors were collected from a male patient in his sixties or seventies who had an allogeneic stem cell transplant, so T cells may come from the graft donor. Some clones in this sample may be carry-over from other donors' samples.

There are a few counts of this clone. The chain joins TRBV5-4 to TRBJ2-7; 8 positions agree with TRBD1. CDR3 length: 14 residues. The V segment lost 3 bases and the J segment 4 bases; nucleotides outside the gene matches: 6. The germline V gene encodes CDR1 SGHNT and CDR2 YYREEE (reference sequence). The CDR3 region is CASSSSGTGYEQYF. CDR3 bases: TGTGCCAGCAGCTCGTCCGGGACAGGTTACGAGCAGTACTTC. Full variable domain (outside the CDR3, taken from reference TRBV5-4 and TRBJ2-7): ETGVTQSPTHLIKTRGQQVTLRCSSQSGHNTVSWYQQALGQGPQFIFQYYREEENGRGNFPPRFSGLQFPNYSSELNVNALELDDSALYLCASSSSGTGYEQYFGPGTRLTVT.

This clone appeared a single time. CDR3 region: CASSGTNYGYTF. The DNA for the CDR3 is TGTGCCAGCAGTGGGACTAACTATGGCTACACCTTC. J is TRBJ1-2 and V is TRBV28, with D hard to call. V lost 5 bases and J lost 0, with 4 bases in between. The germline gives CDR1 MDHEN, CDR2 SYDVKM. This CDR3 contains 12 residues.

This CDR3 reads CASSQDSARGNTGELFF. The CDR3 DNA follows: TGCGCCAGCAGCCAAGATTCGGCCAGGGGGAACACCGGGGAGCTGTTTTTT. The rearrangement uses TRBV4-3 and TRBJ2-2, with D perhaps matching TRBD1 (6 bases). Trimming removed 0 bases at V and 1 base at J, with 12 bases between. This CDR3 has 17 amino acids. CDR1 is LGHNA and CDR2 is YSLEER in the germline V gene.

The gene calls are TRBV7-9 and TRBJ2-3, with D maybe TRBD2 (6 bases). CDR3 length equals 13 residues. The V end lost 7 bases, the J end lost 6 bases, and 14 bases lay between the germline ends. The V gene's germline CDR1 is SEHNR and CDR2 FQNEAQ (reference sequence). CDR3 nucleotide sequence: TGTGCCAGCACCGGGACTCAAAGGGATACGCAGTATTTT. Residues: CASTGTQRDTQYF. Looking up the rest from reference TRBV7-9 and TRBJ2-3 gives the full variable domain: DTGVSQNPRHKITKRGQNVTFRCDPISEHNRLYWYRQTLGQGPEFLTYFQNEAQLEKSRLLSDRFSAERPKGSFSTLEIQRTEQGDSAMYLCASTGTQRDTQYFGPGTRLTVL.

The chain links TRBV5-4 to TRBJ2-5, with D uncertain. The length of the CDR3 is 13 residues. The germline V gene has CDR1 SGHNT and CDR2 YYREEE (reference sequence). The V and J ends lost 0 bases and 4 bases respectively, with 7 bases between them. CDR3 sequence (DNA): TGTGCCAGCAGCTTGGCCGGGCGAGAGACCCAGTACTTC. Protein: CASSLAGRETQYF.

J is TRBJ2-3 and V is TRBV7-2; D remains ambiguous. V gave up 5 bases and J gave up 4 bases, with 13 bases separating them. Germline V gene lookup returns CDR1 SGHTA and CDR2 FQGNSA. The CDR3 sequence is 14 residues long. The CDR3 spells CASSITLAADTQYF. The CDR3 DNA reads TGTGCCAGCAGCATAACCTTAGCTGCAGATACGCAGTATTTT.

V is TRBV30 and J is TRBJ2-3; the D is unclear. V was clipped by 8 bases and J by 5 bases, with 17 bases between them. CDR1 GTSNPN and CDR2 SVGIG come from the germline V gene (reference sequence). The CDR3 covers 13 residues. The CDR3 loop is CASLGNWVDTQYF. The CDR3 nucleotides are TGTGCCAGCCTAGGGAACTGGGTAGATACGCAGTATTTT.

The chain employs TRBV6-6 and TRBJ2-7; tentatively, D is TRBD2 (6 bases). CDR1 MNHNY and CDR2 SVGAGI come from the germline V gene (reference sequence). Trimming pared 6 bases from V and 6 bases from J, leaving 15 bases between. The length of the CDR3 is 13 residues. CDR3 DNA sequence: TGTGCCAGCAGAACGGAGGGGAAGGGCGAGCAGTACTTC. Amino acids: CASRTEGKGEQYF.

The chain has TRBV30 and TRBJ2-1; maybe TRBD1 (5 bases). Trimming shortened V by 1 base and J by 9 bases, and 16 bases separated the two germline ends. Germline CDR1 is GTSNPN and CDR2 is SVGIG (reference sequence). This CDR3 has 14 amino acids. CDR3 loop: CAWSDGRGFSEQFF. DNA of the CDR3: TGTGCCTGGAGTGACGGAAGGGGATTTTCTGAGCAGTTCTTC.

Notes on this clone: This may be a read error, as it is one base from a much larger clone. CDR3 residues: CASSWDGSYEQYF. CDR3 sequence (DNA): TGTGCCAGCAGTTGGGACGGCTCCTACGAGCAGTACTTC. This rearrangement joins TRBV5-6 to TRBJ2-7, with D possibly called TRBD1 or TRBD2 (5 bases each). Between the trimmed V and J ends, which lost 5 bases and 0 bases, there was a span of 9 bases. Germline V gene data show CDR1 as SGHDT and CDR2 as YYEEEE. This CDR3 is built from 13 residues.

This sequence joins TRBV6-1 and TRBJ2-7; maybe TRBD2 (6 bases). The CDR3 sequence is 14 residues long. With 3 bases removed from V and 0 bases from J, the gap between germline ends came to 9 bases. Germline CDR1 and CDR2: MNHNS and SASEGT. In nucleotides, the CDR3 is TGTGCCAGCAGTGAGCAGCGGGCCTCCTACGAGCAGTACTTC. Translation gives CASSEQRASYEQYF.

The chain employs TRBV29-1 and TRBJ2-1, with 7 nucleotides matching TRBD1. Germline CDR1 is SQVTM and CDR2 is ANQGSEA. The CDR3 contains 11 residues. Trimming at V came to 3 bases and at J to 7 bases, leaving 0 bases not matched to a gene. CDR3 sequence (DNA): TGCAGCGTTGACAGGGGGAATGAGCAGTTCTTC. Amino acids: CSVDRGNEQFF.

This rearrangement joins TRBV7-2 to TRBJ2-5, with D possibly matching TRBD2 (6 bases). V lost 4 bases, J lost 4 bases, and 22 bases lay in between. Germline CDR1 SGHTA, CDR2 FQGNSA. The CDR3 contains 17 residues. CDR3 amino acids: CASSWPDGGSLRETQYF. The CDR3 DNA sequence: TGTGCCAGCAGCTGGCCTGACGGAGGGAGCCTCAGAGAGACCCAGTACTTC.

This clone has just a few counts. The chain is built from TRBV6-5 and TRBJ2-7, with D unclear. Germline CDR1 MNHEY, CDR2 SVGAGI. The V and J ends lost 2 bases and 3 bases respectively, with 11 bases between them. The CDR3 consists of 14 residues. CDR3 nucleotide sequence: TGTGCCAGCAGTTACGGTGTGACCATCTACGAGCAGTACTTC. It is translated as CASSYGVTIYEQYF.

The rearrangement joins TRBV19 to TRBJ2-1; D uncertain. Trimming took off 3 bases at V and 2 bases at J, with 11 bases between the two ends. CDR1 is LNHDA and CDR2 is SQIVND in the germline V gene (reference sequence). CDR3 length: 15 residues. As DNA, the CDR3 is TGTGCCAGTAGTATGGAGCAGAACCCCTACAATGAGCAGTTCTTC. As protein: CASSMEQNPYNEQFF.

By sample fraction, this clone is large. This rearrangement joins TRBV9 to TRBJ2-5; 11 nucleotides line up with TRBD2. CDR1 and CDR2 from the germline V gene are SGDLS and YYNGEE. V dropped 2 bases and J dropped 5; count of bases not matched to a gene: 5. The CDR3 spans 15 residues. This CDR3 reads CASSVSGRAWETQYF. CDR3 in DNA: TGTGCCAGCAGCGTTAGCGGGAGGGCCTGGGAGACCCAGTACTTC.

This clone was counted a single time. J is TRBJ1-3 and V is TRBV18; the D is unclear. Trimming took off 2 bases at V and 0 bases at J, with 8 bases between the two ends. There are 15 residues in the CDR3. CDR1 and CDR2 from the germline V gene are KGHSH and LQKENI. CDR3 amino acids: CASSPGRTSGNTIYF. DNA for the CDR3: TGTGCCAGCTCACCAGGACGGACCTCTGGAAACACCATATATTTT.

V and J are TRBV6-5 and TRBJ2-2; 7 bases are a match to TRBD2. Germline V gives CDR1 MNHEY, CDR2 SVGAGI. The junction had 5 bases not matched to a gene; V was cut back by 6 bases and J by 7 bases. The CDR3 contains 13 residues. For the CDR3, the DNA is TGTGCCAGCAGGACGGGAGGTGTCGGGGAGCTGTTTTTT. This sequence encodes CASRTGGVGELFF.

The V call is TRBV20-1, the J call TRBJ2-7; D unresolved. The germline gives CDR1 DFQATT, CDR2 SNEGSKA (reference sequence). V lost 5 bases and J lost 0, with 5 bases in between. This CDR3 contains 11 residues. CDR3 DNA: TGCAGTGCTCAGAGCTCCTACGAGCAGTACTTC. This sequence encodes CSAQSSYEQYF.

V and J are TRBV10-3 and TRBJ1-2; the D gene is possibly TRBD1 (5 bases). The CDR3 consists of 10 residues. Germline CDR1 and CDR2: ENHRY and SYGVKD. V was trimmed by 11 bases and J by 6 bases, leaving 10 bases between them. In DNA, the CDR3 is TGTGCCGCACAGGAGAATGGCTACACCTTC. Translating it yields CAAQENGYTF.

This chain connects TRBV30 to TRBJ2-3; no reliable D call. From germline, CDR1 is GTSNPN and CDR2 SVGIG (reference sequence). This CDR3 region has 12 residues. In DNA, the CDR3 is TGTGCTCTGGATAAGCACGGCGATACGCAGTATTTT. Its protein product is CALDKHGDTQYF.

This clone appeared a single time. The chain is built from TRBV6-1 and TRBJ1-2; 9 positions agree with TRBD1. This CDR3 is built from 14 residues. Germline V gene data show CDR1 as MNHNS and CDR2 as SASEGT. The J segment lost 5 bases and the V segment lost 5 bases, leaving 6 bases of the junction unmatched. The CDR3 spells CASSLDRGVYGYTF. The CDR3 DNA sequence: TGTGCCAGCAGTCTTGACAGGGGGGTGTATGGCTACACCTTC.

The rearrangement uses TRBV11-3 and TRBJ2-2; 7 bases line up with TRBD1. This CDR3 comprises 13 residues. J gave up 4 bases and V 7 bases, and 3 bases lay outside the gene matches. Germline CDR1 SGHNT, CDR2 YENEEA. For the CDR3, the DNA is TGTGCCAGCACCGCAGGGGGCACCGGGGAGCTGTTTTTT. Protein: CASTAGGTGELFF.

This chain uses TRBV7-2 with TRBJ1-4; 9 bases fit TRBD1. The germline V gene encodes CDR1 SGHTA and CDR2 FQGNSA. This CDR3 has 16 amino acids. With V trimmed by 5 bases and J by 2 bases, 6 bases remained unmatched. CDR3 residues: CASSPGQGVTNEKLFF. The CDR3 nucleotides are TGTGCCAGCAGCCCGGGACAGGGAGTCACTAATGAAAAACTGTTTTTT.

This chain uses TRBV29-1 with TRBJ2-3; D is ambiguous. The V end was cut by 2 bases, the J end by 0 bases, with 3 bases between. The germline V gene has CDR1 SQVTM and CDR2 ANQGSEA. The CDR3 loop spans 12 amino acids. The CDR3 bases are TGCAGCGTTGAATCTAGCACAGATACGCAGTATTTT. Its translation: CSVESSTDTQYF.

The V call is TRBV7-6, the J call TRBJ2-1, with D possibly being TRBD2 (6 bases). The V end was cut by 5 bases, the J end by 5 bases, with 19 bases between. Germline CDR1 reads SGHVS; CDR2 reads FNYEAQ. CDR3 length: 16 amino acids. The CDR3 bases are TGTGCCAGCAGCCGACGGGGACTGAGAGGGGACAATGAGCAGTTCTTC. Amino acids: CASSRRGLRGDNEQFF.